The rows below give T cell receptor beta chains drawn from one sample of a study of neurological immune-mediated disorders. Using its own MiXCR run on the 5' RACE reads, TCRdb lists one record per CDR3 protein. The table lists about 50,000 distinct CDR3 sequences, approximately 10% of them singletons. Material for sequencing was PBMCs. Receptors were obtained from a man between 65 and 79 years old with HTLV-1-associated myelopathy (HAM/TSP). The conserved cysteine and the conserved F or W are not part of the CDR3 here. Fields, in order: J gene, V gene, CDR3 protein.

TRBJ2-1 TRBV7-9 ASSLTPTLPFTSSYNEQF
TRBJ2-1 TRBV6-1 ASRSIFSYNEQF
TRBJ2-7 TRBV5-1 ASSLERYEQY
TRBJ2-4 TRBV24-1 ARVVGALAKNIQY
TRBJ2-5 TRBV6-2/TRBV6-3 ASSSLETQY
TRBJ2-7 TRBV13 ASSVTGTGQY
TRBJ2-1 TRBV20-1 SARDTGTRLDEQF
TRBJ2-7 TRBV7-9 ASSHVGGYEQY
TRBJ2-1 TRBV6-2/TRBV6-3 VSSYGTSGWNEQF
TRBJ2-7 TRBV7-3 ASSLTGAGEQY
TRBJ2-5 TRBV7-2 ASSLEWGETQY
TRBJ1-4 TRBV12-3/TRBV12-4 ASSPDSTNEKLF
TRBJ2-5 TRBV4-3 ASSQDGGMFGTSGSQETQY
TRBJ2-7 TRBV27 ASSPPYSYEQY
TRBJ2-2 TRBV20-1 SAQKLASRTGELF
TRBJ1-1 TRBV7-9 ASSLVRGNTEAF
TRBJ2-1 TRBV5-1 ASSLVTSGHEQF
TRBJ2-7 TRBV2 ASTLDTQWTEQY
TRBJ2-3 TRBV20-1 SAAGGGTSTDTQY
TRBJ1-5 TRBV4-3 ASSQDSVDRRPQH
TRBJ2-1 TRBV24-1 ATSDWDIRNEQF
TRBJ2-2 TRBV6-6 ASSPRSGEL
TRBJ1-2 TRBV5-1 ASSFDGADYGYT
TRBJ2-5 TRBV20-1 SARDNRQNQETQY
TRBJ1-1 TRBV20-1 SARSPGRRNTEAF